The rows below give T cell receptor beta chains drawn from one sample of a study of CD8+ T cells in alopecia areata. TCRdb keeps only in-frame clones here, not all; method: immunoSEQ multiplex PCR. The sample consists of under 4,000 clones, around 70% of them appearing once. Sequenced material: skin. The receptors were sampled from a human donor in good health. Each CDR3 is given with its conserved first and last residue.

TRBV29-1,CSGTEPGSRTEAFF
TRBV5-6,CASSLKGLDTQYF
TRBV6-5,CASSYPGAGNSPLHF
TRBV5-8,CASSFYINEKLFF
TRBV5-1,CASSLGTANTEAFF
TRBV2,CASSEKNQGAADTQYF
TRBV7-3,CASSSPTPGDTQYF
TRBV19,CASSIYADGGSKINQPQHF
TRBV29-1,CSVGEGIYQPQHF
TRBV5-1,CASSFGAGTGGTGELFF
TRBV15,CATSTNADTQYF
TRBV5-1,CASSHRWLNTEAFF
TRBV15,CATSRDEGAGTGELFF
TRBV12-5,CASGLGYEQYF
TRBV5-1,CASTAGTGSLEAFF
TRBV7-2,CASSTRGGLSDTQYF
TRBV12-5,CASGPGLAGGGLGANVLTF
TRBV11-2,CASSFTNTGELFF
TRBV4-1,CASSQDTAGGPVEQYF
TRBV19,CASSISGNTGELFF
TRBV6-5,CASSSGLNTEAFF
TRBV7-4,CASSFILGSYNEQFF
TRBV7-9,CASSSHKTDGYTF
TRBV7-2,CASRNPKWGSNYGYTF
TRBV29-1,CSVGQLGGELFF
TRBV5-5,CASSLVGGGVYNEQFF
TRBV11-3,CASSFFGARETQYF
TRBV5-4,CASSSPAVSYEQYF
TRBV6-5,CASSTKGQDTQYF
TRBV4-1,CASSPTGGPQDTQYF
TRBV7-7,CASSLAGSPTDTQYF
TRBV6-6,CASSSPGLTQETQYF
TRBV18,CASSLTDNTEAFF
TRBV6-1,CASSYREVGELFF
TRBV5-6,CASLTGFTEAFF
TRBV9,CASSVVGSGGAGDTQYF
TRBV7-2,CASSLGPSETQYF
TRBV5-4,CASSLEGSYTF
TRBV5-1,CASSLGQGNYGYTF
TRBV10-2,CASSATWTSGEYEQYF
TRBV10-1,CASSGAGGLSNEQFF
TRBV19,CASSIRGRDEKLFF
TRBV27,CASSLYWDRGYSTNEKLFF
TRBV6-1,CASAPGTSNTGELFF
TRBV5-8,CASSFSPAVDSYNEQFF
TRBV27,CASAGRPVDPNYGYTF
TRBV7-2,CASSAGAHEQFF
TRBV18,CASSPRDSSYEQYF
TRBV6-4,CASGPSGTGTDTQYF
TRBV25-1,CASSPEGSKTQYF
TRBV5-1,CASRGPTGIGRPITDTQYF
TRBV2,CAGFLQGRNTEAFF
TRBV6-5,CASNEGRLNEKLFF
TRBV7-8,CASSLSFGVLFGYTF
TRBV6-6,CASTSDREFYEQYF
TRBV7-9,CASSPRGNEQYF
TRBV27,CATSRLGGRTDTQYF
TRBV14,CASSQVRRGNTEAFF
TRBV19,CASKKGQGASGYTF